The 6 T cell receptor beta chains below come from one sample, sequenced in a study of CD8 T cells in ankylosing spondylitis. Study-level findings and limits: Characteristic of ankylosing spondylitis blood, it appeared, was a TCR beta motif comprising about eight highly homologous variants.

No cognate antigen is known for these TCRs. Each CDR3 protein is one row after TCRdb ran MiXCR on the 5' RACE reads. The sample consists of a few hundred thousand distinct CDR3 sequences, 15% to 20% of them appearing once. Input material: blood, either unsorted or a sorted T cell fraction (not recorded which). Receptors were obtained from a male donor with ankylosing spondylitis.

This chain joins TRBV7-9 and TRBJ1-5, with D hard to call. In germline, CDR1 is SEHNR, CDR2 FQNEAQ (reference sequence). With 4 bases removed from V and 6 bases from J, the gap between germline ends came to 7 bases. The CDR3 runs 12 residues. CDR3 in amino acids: CASSSPAQPQHF. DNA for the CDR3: TGTGCCAGCAGCTCCCCGGCTCAGCCCCAGCATTTT.

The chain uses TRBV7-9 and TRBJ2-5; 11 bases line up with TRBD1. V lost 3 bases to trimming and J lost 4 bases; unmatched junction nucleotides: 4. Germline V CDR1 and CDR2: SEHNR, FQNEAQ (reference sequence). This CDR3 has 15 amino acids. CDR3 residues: CASSFGTGGTETQYF. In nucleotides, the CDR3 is TGTGCCAGCAGCTTCGGGACAGGGGGGACAGAGACCCAGTACTTC.

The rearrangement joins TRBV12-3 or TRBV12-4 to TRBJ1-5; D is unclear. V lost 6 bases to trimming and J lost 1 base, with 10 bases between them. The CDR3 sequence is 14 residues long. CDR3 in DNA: TGTGCCAGCAGGGTCTTGGGGAGCAATCAGCCCCAGCATTTT. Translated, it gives CASRVLGSNQPQHF.

CDR3 region: CASSWGLGYGYTF. CDR3 coding DNA: TGTGCCAGCAGTTGGGGGTTAGGCTATGGCTACACCTTC. This chain links TRBV12-3 or TRBV12-4 with TRBJ1-2, with D perhaps matching TRBD1 (5 bases). V was trimmed by 4 bases and J by 4 bases, leaving 10 bases between them. CDR3 length equals 13 residues.

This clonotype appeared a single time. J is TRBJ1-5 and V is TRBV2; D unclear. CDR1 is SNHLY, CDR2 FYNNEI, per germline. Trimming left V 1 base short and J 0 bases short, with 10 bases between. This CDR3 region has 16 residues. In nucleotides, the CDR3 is TGTGCCAGCAGTGAAGACGTGACTCTTAGCAATCAGCCCCAGCATTTT. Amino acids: CASSEDVTLSNQPQHF. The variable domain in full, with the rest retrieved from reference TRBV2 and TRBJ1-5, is EPEVTQTPSHQVTQMGQEVILRCVPISNHLYFYWYRQILGQKVEFLVSFYNNEISEKSEIFDDQFSVERPDGSNFTLKIRSTKLEDSAMYFCASSEDVTLSNQPQHFGDGTRLSIL.

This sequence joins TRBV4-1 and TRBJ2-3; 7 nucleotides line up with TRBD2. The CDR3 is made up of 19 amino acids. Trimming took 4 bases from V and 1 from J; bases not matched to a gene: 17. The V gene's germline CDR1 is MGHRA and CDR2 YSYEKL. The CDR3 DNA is TGCGCCAGCAGCCCCTTAGCTAGCGGAGGTGAGGGTCGCACAGATACGCAGTATTTT. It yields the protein CASSPLASGGEGRTDTQYF.